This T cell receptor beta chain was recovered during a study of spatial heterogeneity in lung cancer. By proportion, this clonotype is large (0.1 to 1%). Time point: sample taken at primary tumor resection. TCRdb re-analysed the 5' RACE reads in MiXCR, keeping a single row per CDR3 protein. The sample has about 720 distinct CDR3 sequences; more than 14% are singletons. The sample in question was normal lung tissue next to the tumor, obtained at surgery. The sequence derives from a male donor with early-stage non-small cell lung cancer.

CDR3 DNA sequence: TGCAGTGCTAGAGATCCCAGAGTCGATGAGCAGTTCTTC. As protein: CSARDPRVDEQFF. The V gene is TRBV20-1, the J gene TRBJ2-1; D ambiguous. Trimming cost V 0 bases and J 8 bases, with 11 bases left between them. Germline V CDR1 and CDR2: DFQATT, SNEGSKA (reference sequence). The CDR3 is made up of 13 amino acids.